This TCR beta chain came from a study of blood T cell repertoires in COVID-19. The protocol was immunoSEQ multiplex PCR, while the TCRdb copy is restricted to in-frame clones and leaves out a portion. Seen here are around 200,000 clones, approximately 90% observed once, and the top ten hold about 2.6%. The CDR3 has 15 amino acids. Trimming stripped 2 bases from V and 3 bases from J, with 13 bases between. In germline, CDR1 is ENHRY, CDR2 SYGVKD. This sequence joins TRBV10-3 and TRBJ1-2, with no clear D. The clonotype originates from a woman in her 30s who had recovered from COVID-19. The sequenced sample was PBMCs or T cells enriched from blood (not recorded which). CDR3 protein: CAISEEGVRDYGYTF. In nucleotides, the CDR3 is TGTGCCATCAGTGAGGAGGGTGTACGGGACTATGGCTACACCTTC.